This TCR beta chain derives from a study of cytomegalovirus exposure and HLA in healthy donors (dated by TCRdb to 2017 to 2019). Regarding the study in general: An earlier analysis of several hundred of the donors reported about 300 Gb of sequence data and approximately 120 million unique TCR beta sequences obtained from about 200 million T cells. A separate validation cohort of roughly 120 different subjects was used in addition to the approximately 640-subject first cohort. HLA typing included class I and class II loci at four-digit resolution. The genetic ancestry cluster associated with self-reported Caucasian donors included around four fifths of the roughly 390 genotyped donors. Rather than drawing on any new phenotypic data, the later analysis identified candidate immune exposures from TCR beta sequences and the way those sequences occurred across donors. In a later analysis, previously published TCR beta repertoires from several hundred donors were re-analyzed and high-resolution HLA genotyping was added so that TCR occurrence patterns could be studied. The aim of the study was to test whether cataloging public T cell receptors could identify signatures of past pathogen exposure. Typing coverage differed by locus: A, B, C, DRB1 and DQB1 were typed in roughly 629-630 donors, DQA1 in about 560, DPA1 in roughly 590, and DPB1 in approximately 450. Roughly 300 gigabases of sequencing data and roughly 80 million unique TCR sequences made up an early release that covered about 640 HLA-typed donors. To decide whether each TCR beta V gene segment behaved as functional or pseudogenic, an earlier analysis of over 500 of the donors relied on high-throughput TCR beta sequencing. A later genetic analysis used genome-wide SNP genotypes for about three fifths of the roughly 700 donors, treating that subset as a discovery cohort. The study profiled the T cell repertoires of hundreds of subjects by immunosequencing and related them to cytomegalovirus serostatus. High-throughput TCR immunosequencing, statistical association of individual TCRs with disease status, and machine learning were combined to predict cytomegalovirus infection status. Among some 400 genotyped donors of the cohort, an average of about 240,000 unique TCR beta nucleotide sequences were sequenced per donor, roughly a sixth of them non-productive. A handful of DR-DQ haplotypes were treated as single units for association and clustering because of strong linkage in the cohort. Every discovery cohort repertoire had been produced on one sequencing platform. Donor age, sex, ethnicity and CMV serostatus were collected together with the repertoire data.

To note about this clone: No antigen is known for it. No base quality values were provided; no much bigger clone lies one nucleotide off.

In total, approximately 690 healthy bone marrow donors made up the cohort. Cohort members were all nominally healthy when sampled, although unrecorded immune exposures were likely present. The donor was CMV seropositive and was included in the group of some 290 seropositive cohort members. A peripheral blood sample was provided by each donor, and peripheral blood mononuclear cells were used for TCR beta sequencing. Genomic DNA extraction from the blood cell samples was performed with the Qiagen DNeasy Blood Extraction Kit. The receptor library was made with the immunoSEQ multiplex PCR assay. A mixture of 60 forward primers for TCR Vbeta segments and 13 reverse primers for TCR Jbeta segments was used in the multiplex PCR. The CDR3 region of rearranged TCR beta genes was amplified from genomic DNA with a multiplex PCR assay. The Illumina HiSeq System was used to sequence the amplified TCR beta libraries as 87-base-pair reads. The original methods were these. A later analysis tallied about 77 million unique TCR beta chains across the 666 repertoires, and approximately 12 million of those chains were shared by two or more donors. To remove PCR and sequencing errors, raw reads were error-corrected and collapsed into unique sequences using a nearest-neighbor algorithm that merged closely related sequences. V, D and J gene segments were assigned by aligning CDR3 sequences to IMGT reference sequences. Each retained sequence needed at least a six-nucleotide match to both a V gene segment and a J gene segment. A rearrangement was called productive if the CDR3 had no stop codons and remained in frame with V and J, and every other rearrangement was called non-productive. CDR3 was defined according to IMGT convention as the region running from the second conserved V-encoded cysteine to the conserved J-encoded phenylalanine. In an earlier analysis of some 550 of the donors, sequences lacking an unambiguous match to a single V gene segment were excluded. An earlier analysis of roughly 590 of the donors called V segments functional above 56.7% productive rearrangements and segregating when the between-donor standard deviation exceeded 5%. To diagnose cytomegalovirus status from the catalog of TCR beta chain sequences, a statistical classification framework was built. In a later analysis, TCR nucleotide sequences were compared against IMGT/GENE-DB human TR gene sequences so that V and J genes could be assigned. The TCRdist pipeline was used in a later analysis to assign CDR3 sequences and most-parsimonious VDJ recombination scenarios. A later analysis defined each TCR beta chain by its CDR3 amino acid sequence plus V-gene family, and excluded reads lacking a unique V-gene family. In a later analysis, around 600 highly shared, low-generation-probability nucleotide sequences were removed to address suspected cross-contamination and a sequencing artifact. In a later analysis, a clonal expansion index for each public chain was calculated from normalized within-repertoire ranks of inferred template counts. A later analysis computed generation probabilities with a VDJ recombination model fitted to out-of-frame rearrangements, and checked the results against IGoR. Hypergeometric tests were used in a later analysis to score TCR-TCR, TCR-HLA and TCR-CMV co-occurrence, with a repertoire-size bias correction applied to the TCR pairs. A later analysis estimated false discovery rates by permuting HLA or CMV assignments 20 times. In a later analysis, co-occurring TCRs were grouped with DBSCAN, and TCRdist sequence similarity was added when clustering was performed within HLA-allele-positive subsets. Repertoires with fewer than 30,000 or more than 120,000 public chains were left out of co-occurrence clustering, as were a few repertoires with anomalous nucleotide sharing. What TCRdb holds here is the immuneACCESS table cut down to in-frame rearrangements. Part of the clones is not present; checked against another copy, under half of the missing clones reflect an unresolved V gene, and the others are unexplained. V, J and clone size were drawn from that table, and D and trimming were deduced from the DNA. This sample comprises over 150,000 clones, 82% of them detected only once. The ten largest account for 7% to 9% of the sample.

General findings and caveats noted by the study authors: For the cohort, immune exposure information was limited to CMV serostatus. Compared with equally common non-associated chains, HLA-associated TCR beta chains in a later analysis were more clonally expanded and had lower generation probabilities. A cluster of highly shared sequence variants was judged likely to represent a technical artifact of the sequencing pipeline. A later analysis found that TCR association rates varied across HLA loci, with DRB1 alleles showing the most associated TCRs and HLA-C alleles the fewest. Most TCR sequences were observed very rarely across donors, whereas some public TCRs were present in many individuals. A total of about 180 TCR beta chains were listed by the study as associated with cytomegalovirus. The classifier was reported to diagnose cytomegalovirus status with high specificity and sensitivity in both the original and validation cohorts. Correlated functional status among segregating V segments might reflect linkage disequilibrium, but an unknown experimental factor could not be ruled out. Some 15 rarely observed V segments, including chromosome 9 orphons, were excluded from the earlier analysis of a few hundred of the donors because counts were too low. A later genetic analysis reported fewer N-insertions in productive TCRs among donors in an Asian-associated ancestry cluster than the 666-donor mean. Assigning TCR associations to individual alleles was difficult when HLA alleles, especially DR and DQ, strongly co-occurred. The 87-base-pair reads could not distinguish some IMGT-functional V segments, including TRBV6-2 and TRBV6-3, so those segments were excluded. It was suggested by the authors that the approach could potentially be generalized to other disease states and immunological phenotypes. Presence/absence analyses assumed roughly uniform sequencing depth across donors, an assumption that may not hold. In an earlier analysis of over 550 of the donors, most TCR beta V segments were observed in productive rearrangements about 87% or about 30% of the time, broadly matching IMGT annotations. According to a later analysis, parvovirus B19, influenza, CMV and Epstein-Barr virus appeared linked to several top co-occurrence clusters. A later analysis associated about 17,000 TCR beta sequences with specific HLA alleles at a false discovery rate of 0.05. Because HLA typing was unavailable for some donors at each locus, only the typed subset was used in association tests. A few of the identified cytomegalovirus-associated TCR beta chains were confirmed in vitro to be specific for cytomegalovirus antigens. This cohort had only TCR beta chains sequenced, and the lack of alpha or paired-chain data limited which features could be detected. V-gene and J-gene trimming of TCR beta chains was associated with a missense DCLRE1C variant in a later genetic analysis, and the association was replicated in an independent cohort. Most CMV-associated TCR beta chains appeared to be HLA-restricted in a later analysis, and the HLA associations seemed to be driven largely by CMV exposure. A further reported finding was that TCR beta sequences accurately predicted the HLA-A and HLA-B alleles for most subjects in the first cohort.

The germline V gene (reference sequence) gives CDR1 as LNHDA and CDR2 as SQIVND. The junction shows trimming of 7 bases on V and 4 bases on J, and the gene matches do not reach 6 bases of it. From the cysteine through the phenylalanine, the CDR3 covers 13 amino acids. Only CDR3 DNA is held: 39 bases, read in frame from base 1. This clonotype was sampled from a male donor in good health and CMV-seropositive. The chain uses TRBV19 and TRBJ1-2, with 7 junctional bases fitting TRBD1. The sequencing input was PBMCs. The DNA is as follows: TGTGCCAGTACCACAGGGGCGGGCTATGGCTACACCTTC. It is translated as CASTTGAGYGYTF.